Sequencing of this TCR beta chain was carried out in a study of T-cell reconstitution after alpha-beta-depleted transplantation in children. The CDR3 extends over 16 amino acids. With 3 bases clipped from V and 6 bases from J, the junction kept 10 bases outside the gene matches. A library of TCRbeta sequences, prepared with unique molecular identifiers, was generated. One entry per CDR3 protein results from TCRdb running MiXCR on the PCR reads. This repertoire shows 550,000 to 800,000 distinct CDR3 sequences, 13% found once; its top ten account for about 0.79%. Concerning this clonotype: The antigen is undetermined.

Whole-study results and caveats: Most T-cell counts and diversity one year after the transplant came from T cells that were newly produced. Recipient T cells and thymic progenitors that survived were the source of the high TCRbeta diversity seen at day 60 in some patients. After transplant, at about two months, alpha-beta T cells were reportedly derived from several hundred expanded graft clones.

V gene TRBV12-3 or TRBV12-4 combines with J gene TRBJ2-2; 7 nucleotides match TRBD2. The receptor was isolated from a girl aged 2-10 years with congenital amegakaryocytic thrombocytopenia, due to receive a stem cell transplant. Sample: PBMCs, taken before TCRalphabeta/CD19-depleted stem cell transplant. CDR3 nucleotides: TGTGCCAGCAGTTTTGGTGGGAGGGCCGTCCCCGGGGAGCTGTTTTTT. This gives the protein CASSFGGRAVPGELFF.